This T cell receptor (beta chain) was identified during a study of T cell repertoires in cytomegalovirus infection. As for the study in general: HLA-B-restricted CMV epitopes that are well studied were used alongside recently identified HLA-C-restricted ones. Public signatures in TCR beta pointed to CMV infection and matching HLA type.

The count of this clonotype is one. Its antigen is currently unknown. Trimming took off 7 bases at V and 2 bases at J, with 26 bases between the two ends. This CDR3 has 18 residues. The V gene's germline CDR1 is SNHLY and CDR2 FYNNEI. TCRdb passed the reads through MiXCR, listing each CDR3 protein once. This sample carries approximately 56,000 distinct CDR3 sequences, about 19% of them seen once, and the ten largest clones take roughly 78%. Regarding the study as a whole: Pooled public TCR beta family frequency picked out CMV carriers with the relevant HLA. Dominant in the ex vivo response were TCR beta clonotypes restricted by HLA-C and specific for CMV.

This sequence joins TRBV2 and TRBJ1-1; D is perhaps TRBD1 (5 bases). This sequence was found in a human donor in good health (CMV status not recorded). Some clones in this sample may be carry-over from other donors' samples. The sample here was CD8+ T cells from cultured PBMCs, taken from culture after CMV antigen stimulation. The CDR3 nucleotides are TGTGCCAGCATGATAGCGGGGCTTAGCAGGGATAGAAACACTGAAGCTTTCTTT. Protein: CASMIAGLSRDRNTEAFF.